The sequence of this T cell receptor (beta chain) was determined in a study of identical twins. General observations from the study: Out-of-frame alpha sequences shared by twins were enriched for low generation probability. There was more out-of-frame TCR alpha sharing in monozygotic twins than models estimated.

Only a few counts were recorded for this clonotype. Its antigen is still unknown. V lost 2 bases, J lost 0 bases, and 20 bases lay in between. The CDR3 spans 19 residues. TCRdb reprocessed the 5' RACE reads via MiXCR and lists one record per CDR3 protein. The sample yields 700,000 to 950,000 distinct CDR3 sequences, about 12% seen once. These same records also appear under a second study, on yellow fever vaccine responses in identical twins.

Material: PBMCs. This chain joins TRBV12-3 or TRBV12-4 and TRBJ2-1; perhaps TRBD2 as D (5 bases). The sequence was obtained from a young woman in good health. The CDR3 sequence is CASSLREKTPTGSYNEQFF. The CDR3 DNA sequence: TGTGCCAGCAGTTTAAGGGAGAAAACTCCGACCGGCTCCTACAATGAGCAGTTCTTC.